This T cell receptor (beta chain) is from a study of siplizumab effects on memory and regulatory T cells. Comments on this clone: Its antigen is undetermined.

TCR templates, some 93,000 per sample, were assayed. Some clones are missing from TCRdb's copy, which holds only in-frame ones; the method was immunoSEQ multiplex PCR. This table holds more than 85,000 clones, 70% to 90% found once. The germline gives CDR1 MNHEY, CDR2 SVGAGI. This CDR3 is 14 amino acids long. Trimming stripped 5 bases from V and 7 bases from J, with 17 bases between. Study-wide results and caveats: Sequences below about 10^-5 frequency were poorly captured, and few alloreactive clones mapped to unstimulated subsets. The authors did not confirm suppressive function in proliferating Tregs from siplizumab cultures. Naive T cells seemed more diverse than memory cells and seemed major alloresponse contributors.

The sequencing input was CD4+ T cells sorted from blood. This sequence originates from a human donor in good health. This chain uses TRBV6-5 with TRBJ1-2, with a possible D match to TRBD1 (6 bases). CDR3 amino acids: CASSNTWGASGYTF. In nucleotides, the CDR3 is TGTGCCAGCAGTAACACGTGGGGGGCCAGTGGCTACACCTTC.